A single sample gave rise to the 14 T cell receptor beta chains below, sequenced in a study of T cells after yellow fever vaccination. TCRdb re-called the 5' RACE reads with MiXCR, one entry per CDR3 protein. This table has hundreds of thousands of distinct CDR3 sequences, approximately 13% appearing once. The material was PBMCs, obtained on the day of the yellow fever booster vaccination. These receptors were collected from a man aged 25-45 years who received the YFV17D yellow fever vaccine.

This clonotype has a count of ten or more. This chain uses TRBV27 with TRBJ2-7, with 8 bases matching TRBD2. Trimming removed 6 bases from V and 3 bases from J; junction bases left unmatched: 10. The CDR3 covers 15 residues. From germline, CDR1 is MNHEY and CDR2 SMNVEV (reference sequence). The DNA for the CDR3 is TGTGCCAGCAGCCGGGGAGCGGGAGATAGCTACGAGCAGTACTTC. Protein sequence: CASSRGAGDSYEQYF.

The genes are TRBV9 and TRBJ2-1, with 8 bases that match TRBD2. Trimming removed 0 bases from V and 4 bases from J; junction bases left unmatched: 9. The germline gives CDR1 SGDLS, CDR2 YYNGEE. This CDR3 contains 17 residues. CDR3 DNA: TGTGCCAGCAGCGTAGGAGATAGCGGGGTCGTTTACAATGAGCAGTTCTTC. As protein: CASSVGDSGVVYNEQFF.

This clonotype was observed a few times. V usage is TRBV25-1 and J usage is TRBJ2-7; D may be TRBD1 (6 bases). Trimming cost V 3 bases and J 3 bases, with 12 bases left between them. CDR3 length: 14 residues. CDR1 MGHDK and CDR2 SYGVNS come from the germline V gene. CDR3 region: CASSEPGGSYEQYF. The CDR3, as DNA: TGTGCCAGCAGTGAGCCTGGGGGCAGCTACGAGCAGTACTTC.

This chain connects TRBV11-2 to TRBJ2-1; 9 nucleotides match TRBD2. This CDR3 region has 15 residues. The germline gives CDR1 SGHAT, CDR2 FQNNGV. The junction had 7 bases not matched to a gene; V was cut back by 0 bases and J by 10 bases. CDR3 sequence: CASSLDLSGSGEQFF. The CDR3 nucleotides read TGTGCCAGCAGCTTAGATCTTAGCGGGAGTGGAGAGCAGTTCTTC. The full variable domain, completed using reference TRBV11-2 and TRBJ2-1, is EAGVAQSPRYKIIEKRQSVAFWCNPISGHATLYWYQQILGQGPKLLIQFQNNGVVDDSQLPKDRFSAERLKGVDSTLKIQPAKLEDSAVYLCASSLDLSGSGEQFFGPGTRLTVL.

The chain uses TRBV6-1 and TRBJ2-2, with D possibly matching TRBD2 (6 bases). Trimming left V 8 bases short and J 6 bases short, with 22 bases between. This CDR3 spans 16 amino acids. The germline CDR1 and CDR2 sequences are MNHNS and SASEGT. Here the CDR3 reads CASLQGPGASAGELFF. CDR3 DNA: TGTGCCAGCTTACAAGGTCCGGGAGCTAGCGCCGGGGAGCTGTTTTTT.

Only a few counts were recorded for this clonotype. The J gene is TRBJ2-7, the V gene TRBV20-1, with 10 nucleotides matching TRBD2. The CDR3 is made up of 15 amino acids. Germline V gives CDR1 DFQATT, CDR2 SNEGSKA (reference sequence). The V segment lost 6 bases and the J segment 3 bases; nucleotides outside the gene matches: 11. The CDR3 is CSAGASGTSVYEQYF. CDR3 in DNA: TGCAGTGCGGGGGCTTCCGGGACTAGCGTCTACGAGCAGTACTTC.

This rearrangement joins TRBV27 to TRBJ2-7; 11 nucleotides line up with TRBD1. This CDR3 has 16 residues. In germline, CDR1 is MNHEY, CDR2 SMNVEV (reference sequence). The ends lost 6 bases at V and 4 bases at J; junction bases unmatched: 11. The DNA for the CDR3 is TGTGCCAGCAGACTCATCGGGACAGGGGGAGAGTACGAGCAGTACTTC. This translates into CASRLIGTGGEYEQYF.

The sample holds a few counts of this clonotype. In DNA, the CDR3 is TGTGCCAGCATCCCGGCGGGGATAGCGGGAACTTCAGATACGCAGTATTTT. This sequence encodes CASIPAGIAGTSDTQYF. J is TRBJ2-3 and V is TRBV5-4; 8 bases agree with TRBD2. Germline V gene lookup returns CDR1 SGHNT and CDR2 YYREEE (reference sequence). J gave up 4 bases and V 6 bases, and 16 bases lay outside the gene matches. The CDR3 contains 17 residues. Full variable domain (remainder filled in from reference TRBV5-4 and TRBJ2-3): ETGVTQSPTHLIKTRGQQVTLRCSSQSGHNTVSWYQQALGQGPQFIFQYYREEENGRGNFPPRFSGLQFPNYSSELNVNALELDDSALYLCASIPAGIAGTSDTQYFGPGTRLTVL.

This rearrangement joins TRBV2 to TRBJ2-7, with TRBD2 matching 7 bases. The CDR3 contains 14 residues. Germline V gene sequence: CDR1 SNHLY, CDR2 FYNNEI. V dropped 7 bases and J dropped 4; count of bases not matched to a gene: 10. This chain's CDR3 is CASKRLADLYEQYF. The CDR3 DNA is TGTGCCAGCAAGCGGCTAGCGGATTTATACGAGCAGTACTTC.

The gene calls are TRBV11-3 and TRBJ2-1, with 9 bases lining up with TRBD1. The CDR3 runs to 15 residues. Trimming removed 1 base from V and 7 bases from J; junction bases left unmatched: 5. CDR1 is SGHNT, CDR2 YENEEA, per germline. This chain's CDR3 is CASSLGQGVWNEQFF. Here the CDR3 DNA reads TGTGCCAGCAGCTTAGGACAGGGGGTCTGGAATGAGCAGTTCTTC. The full variable domain, in which reference TRBV11-3 and TRBJ2-1 provide the parts outside the CDR3, is EAGVVQSPRYKIIEKKQPVAFWCNPISGHNTLYWYLQNLGQGPELLIRYENEEAVDDSQLPKDRFSAERLKGVDSTLKIQPAELGDSAVYLCASSLGQGVWNEQFFGPGTRLTVL.

This clonotype has ten or more counts. The genes are TRBV5-1 and TRBJ2-7, with 7 bases aligning to TRBD1. The germline CDR1 and CDR2 sequences are SGHRS and YFSETQ. Unmatched junction bases numbered 3, after V lost 0 bases and J lost 3 bases. The CDR3 is 14 amino acids. The CDR3, as DNA: TGCGCCAGCAGCTTGGCCGACAGGGACTACGAGCAGTACTTC. It is translated as CASSLADRDYEQYF.

The genes are TRBV29-1 and TRBJ2-7; TRBD2 agrees at 8 bases. The CDR3 has 15 residues. Germline V lookup: CDR1 SQVTM, CDR2 ANQGSEA. With 7 bases clipped from V and 4 bases from J, the junction kept 15 bases outside the gene matches. CDR3 loop: CSAGGRLSGSYEQYF. The CDR3 coding sequence is TGCAGCGCTGGAGGTAGGCTCAGCGGGAGTTACGAGCAGTACTTC.

The chain has TRBV18 and TRBJ1-1; D gene uncertain. The CDR3 has 13 residues. The germline gives CDR1 KGHSH, CDR2 LQKENI. Trimming shortened V by 3 bases and J by 2 bases, and 7 bases separated the two germline ends. CDR3: CASSPLINTEAFF. DNA for the CDR3: TGTGCCAGCTCACCCTTAATTAACACTGAAGCTTTCTTT.

This clonotype was seen only a few times. This chain connects TRBV9 to TRBJ2-2, with 7 positions matching TRBD1. Looked up from germline, CDR1 is SGDLS and CDR2 is YYNGEE. The trim removed 4 bases at V and 7 bases at J, leaving 16 bases unmatched. There are 17 residues in the CDR3. The CDR3: CASSPTGIGGIGGELFF. For the CDR3, the DNA is TGTGCCAGCAGCCCCACCGGGATAGGGGGCATCGGCGGGGAGCTGTTTTTT.